Listed below are T cell receptor beta chains from one sample, sequenced in a study of radiotherapy plus CTLA-4 blockade in lung cancer. Sequencing was performed with immunoSEQ multiplex PCR; in TCRdb, only in-frame clones are kept and a portion is missing. The repertoire holds roughly 53,000 clones, with around four fifths as singletons. The sample in question was peripheral blood, obtained from a patient treated with radiotherapy plus ipilimumab. Receptors were obtained from a human donor with non-small cell lung cancer whose response to radiotherapy plus ipilimumab could not be evaluated. Each CDR3 is given with its conserved first and last residue. The D gene is left open where the match is weak. Size is stated for part of the rows, as once, few or many counts, or as a class when the clone is expanded.

j_call v_call d_call clone_size cdr3_aa cdr3_nt
TRBJ1-1 TRBV9 - - CASSVHGQGDTEAFF TGTGCCAGCAGCGTACATGGGCAGGGCGACACTGAAGCTTTCTTT
TRBJ1-3 TRBV29-1 TRBD1 - CSVEGQGASGNTIYF TGCAGCGTTGAAGGACAGGGGGCTTCTGGAAACACCATATATTTT
TRBJ1-1 TRBV2 - - CASSEVWGPEAFF TGTGCCAGCAGTGAAGTTTGGGGGCCTGAAGCTTTCTTT
TRBJ2-7 TRBV5-1 - - CASSSGDRYYEQYF TGCGCCAGCAGCTCGGGGGACCGATATTACGAGCAGTACTTC
TRBJ1-3 TRBV9 - - CASSALTPGNTIYF TGTGCCAGCAGCGCGCTTACCCCGGGGAACACCATATATTTT
TRBJ2-1 TRBV27 - - CASSRPGQNYNEQFF TGTGCCAGCAGTAGACCGGGACAAAATTACAATGAGCAGTTCTTC
TRBJ2-2 TRBV7-3 - - CASSAWTESGELFF TGTGCCAGCAGCGCCTGGACAGAATCCGGGGAGCTGTTTTTT
TRBJ1-5 TRBV5-1 - - CASSLDGYSNQPQHF TGCGCCAGCAGCTTGGACGGGTATAGCAATCAGCCCCAGCATTTT
TRBJ2-5 TRBV19 - - CATRSSQETQYF TGTGCCACCCGTAGCAGCCAAGAGACCCAGTACTTC
TRBJ1-1 TRBV11-2 - - CASSFSGIPNTEAFF TGTGCCAGCAGCTTTTCAGGTATCCCGAACACTGAAGCTTTCTTT
TRBJ1-5 TRBV19 - - CASSPLVSNQPQHF TGTGCCAGTAGTCCCCTCGTGAGCAATCAGCCCCAGCATTTT
TRBJ1-2 TRBV10-3 - - CAISDSGGDYGYTF TGTGCCATCAGTGATTCGGGAGGAGACTATGGCTACACCTTC
TRBJ2-3 TRBV5-1 TRBD2 - CASSLELAGTYTDTQYF TGCGCCAGCAGCTTGGAGCTAGCGGGAACATACACAGATACGCAGTATTTT
TRBJ2-3 TRBV23-1 TRBD1 once CASSQPGQDEYF TGCGCCAGCAGTCAGCCGGGACAGGATGAGTATTTT
TRBJ2-3 TRBV7-2 - - CASSSSTDTQYF TGTGCCAGCAGCTCATCCACAGATACGCAGTATTTT
TRBJ2-1 TRBV5-1 TRBD2 few CASSVGLAGHNEQFF TGCGCCAGCAGCGTGGGACTAGCGGGGCACAATGAGCAGTTCTTC
TRBJ2-3 TRBV27 - - CASSVAGTDTQYF TGTGCCAGCAGTGTAGCGGGCACAGATACGCAGTATTTT
TRBJ2-3 TRBV4-1 TRBD2 - CASSQVEAGGTPDTQYF TGCGCCAGCAGCCAAGTAGAAGCGGGAGGAACCCCAGATACGCAGTATTTT
TRBJ2-1 TRBV18 - - CASSPPGLSSYNEQFF TGTGCCAGCTCACCCCCGGGACTCTCCTCCTACAATGAGCAGTTCTTC
TRBJ1-1 TRBV19 - few CASSRGGNTEAFF TGTGCCAGTAGTAGAGGGGGGAACACTGAAGCTTTCTTT
TRBJ1-2 TRBV5-4 TRBD1 - CASNRDRDYGYTF TGTGCCAGCAACCGGGACAGGGACTATGGCTACACCTTC
TRBJ2-7 TRBV28 TRBD1 few CASSVGTGQSGQYF TGTGCCAGCAGTGTTGGGACAGGCCAGAGCGGGCAGTACTTC
TRBJ2-5 TRBV30 TRBD1 - CAWSSTWDSEETQYF TGTGCCTGGAGTTCGACCTGGGACAGTGAAGAGACCCAGTACTTC
TRBJ1-2 TRBV7-8 - - CASSLGRGRWGDGYTF TGTGCCAGCAGCTTAGGGCGAGGACGTTGGGGAGATGGCTACACCTTC
TRBJ2-1 TRBV11-2 - - CASSSDLGEQFF TGTGCCAGCAGCTCGGACTTAGGTGAGCAGTTCTTC
TRBJ2-7 TRBV9 - once CASSISPGYEQYF TGTGCCAGCAGCATTAGTCCGGGCTACGAGCAGTACTTC
TRBJ1-2 TRBV6-5 - - CASSGRRGVYGYTF TGTGCCAGCAGTGGGCGTAGGGGCGTCTATGGCTACACCTTC
TRBJ1-2 TRBV19 - - CASSSGQLGYTF TGTGCCAGTAGTTCCGGACAGTTAGGCTACACCTTC
TRBJ1-4 TRBV6-5 TRBD1 - CASSYSGTGGDEKLFF TGTGCCAGCAGTTACTCGGGGACAGGGGGGGACGAAAAACTGTTTTTT
TRBJ2-1 TRBV5-1 TRBD2 few CASSPLAGGYNEQFF TGCGCCAGCAGCCCACTAGCGGGAGGATACAATGAGCAGTTCTTC
TRBJ1-3 TRBV19 - - CASYTPCIEISGNTIYF TGTGCCAGTTACACGCCATGCATTGAAATTTCTGGAAACACCATATATTTT
TRBJ2-1 TRBV7-3 - once CASSLADNYNEQFF TGTGCCAGCAGCTTAGCGGATAACTACAATGAGCAGTTCTTC
TRBJ1-2 TRBV5-6 - - CASSLGGERPDSFYGYTF TGTGCCAGCAGCTTGGGTGGGGAACGACCTGACAGTTTTTATGGCTACACCTTC
TRBJ2-7 TRBV5-4 - - CASSTGSSSSYEQYF TGTGCCAGCAGTACCGGGTCTTCAAGCTCCTACGAGCAGTACTTC
TRBJ2-7 TRBV7-8 TRBD2 few CANSLAGNNEQYF TGTGCCAACTCACTAGCGGGTAATAACGAGCAGTACTTC
TRBJ1-3 TRBV15 TRBD1 - CATSREGQGVGNTIYF TGTGCCACCAGCAGAGAGGGACAGGGGGTCGGAAACACCATATATTTT
TRBJ2-7 TRBV15 TRBD2 - CATSFLGDPGLARAYEQYF TGTGCCACCAGCTTCCTCGGGGACCCTGGACTAGCGAGGGCCTACGAGCAGTACTTC
TRBJ2-7 TRBV11-2 - - CASSPPGHSSSYEQYF TGTGCCAGCAGCCCTCCGGGACACTCGAGCTCCTACGAGCAGTACTTC
TRBJ1-5 TRBV30 TRBD1 - CAWSGQDNQPQHF TGTGCCTGGAGCGGACAGGACAATCAGCCCCAGCATTTT
TRBJ1-1 TRBV14 - - CASSQGLYTEAFF TGTGCCAGCAGCCAGGGGCTCTACACTGAAGCTTTCTTT
TRBJ1-1 TRBV7-3 - - CASSPVGGSNTEAFF TGTGCCAGCAGCCCTGTCGGAGGGTCGAACACTGAAGCTTTCTTT
TRBJ1-5 TRBV28 - - CASSRAGARYQPQHF TGTGCCAGCAGCAGAGCGGGGGCTCGTTATCAGCCCCAGCATTTT
TRBJ2-3 TRBV4-3 - - CASSQGQGIGDTQYF TGCGCCAGCAGCCAAGGGCAGGGCATTGGAGATACGCAGTATTTT
TRBJ2-1 TRBV28 TRBD1 - CASSSGQGATYNEQFF TGTGCCAGCAGTTCGGGACAGGGAGCAACCTACAATGAGCAGTTCTTC
TRBJ2-3 TRBV9 TRBD1 - CASSVGGTGGRDTQYF TGTGCCAGCAGCGTAGGGGGGACAGGGGGGAGAGATACGCAGTATTTT
TRBJ2-1 TRBV5-4 TRBD2 once CASSPETSGRFNEQFF TGTGCCAGCAGCCCGGAGACTAGCGGGAGATTCAATGAGCAGTTCTTC
TRBJ1-2 TRBV7-9 - - CASSFSGPTYGYTF TGTGCCAGCAGCTTTTCGGGTCCCACCTATGGCTACACCTTC
TRBJ2-1 TRBV29-1 - - CSVDGAYNEQFF TGCAGCGTTGACGGGGCCTACAATGAGCAGTTCTTC
TRBJ1-3 TRBV19 - - CASKWGYDSGNTIYF TGTGCCAGTAAATGGGGCTACGACTCTGGAAACACCATATATTTT
TRBJ1-5 TRBV18 TRBD1 - CASAGQGIDQPQHF TGTGCCAGCGCGGGACAGGGGATAGATCAGCCCCAGCATTTT
TRBJ2-2 TRBV4-1 - few CASSHVDMGLSTGELFF TGCGCCAGCAGCCATGTGGATATGGGGCTTAGTACCGGGGAGCTGTTTTTT
TRBJ1-1 TRBV28 - - CASRRQGNTEAFF TGTGCCAGCAGACGGCAGGGGAACACTGAAGCTTTCTTT